The following is a T cell receptor (beta chain) sequence with its context. Its antigen is unknown. The record has no base qualities; no much larger clone is one base away. Donors were a few dozen systemically healthy Caucasian individuals from Russia aged 6 to 90 years. Each donor gave ten milliliters of peripheral blood, collected into EDTA-treated Vacutainer tubes. Ficoll-Paque density-gradient centrifugation was used to isolate PBMCs, with at least 6.5 million per sample. Total RNA, at least 6 micrograms per sample, was extracted from PBMCs with Trizol reagent. For every donor, flow cytometry on a PBMC aliquot measured the percentage of naive CD45RAhigh/CD27high T cells. The CDR3 sequence holds 12 residues, the cysteine and phenylalanine included. Here the CDR3 DNA is all that survives: 36 bases in frame from base 1. V lost 4 bases and J lost 7 bases; the stretch between them is 8 bases long. According to the germline V gene, CDR1 reads SGHAT and CDR2 reads FQNNGV.

The data belong to a study of blood T cells in healthy people across ages (dated by TCRdb to about 2015). Looking at the study overall: In model experiments, roughly one uniquely barcoded TCR beta cDNA molecule per two T cells was captured by template switching. Age-related changes in TCR beta repertoire diversity were measured in the study by deep sequencing normalized with unique cDNA molecular identifiers. Four age groups were formed from the donors: young (average roughly 16 years), middle-aged (approximately 40), aged (62) and long-lived (roughly 88). To avoid experimental bias, donors of different ages were distributed randomly across sequencing lanes. The study analyzed two additional independent replicas of 1 million unique cDNA reads from the same blood draw for two donors, one aged 18 to 30 and one aged 80 or older. Findings and caveats that apply to the study as a whole: Because profiling used bulk unsorted PBMCs, naive and antigen-experienced compartments could not be compared conclusively. Observed TCR beta diversity per million T cells fell roughly linearly with age, and a significant reduction was already apparent by age roughly 41. Compared with the aged group, the long-lived group had more naive CD4+ T cells, fewer expanded clones and increased TCR diversity, suggesting age selection. Estimates of total diversity based on one million sequenced T cells were regarded as lower bounds and as underestimates. A strong correlation was found between observed TCR beta diversity and the percentage of naive T cells measured by flow cytometry. The CMV infection status of donors was not known, potentially confounding age-related changes in expanded clonotypes.

Library method: 5' RACE. Data came from an Illumina HiSeq 2500. A second PCR of roughly 6 to 11 cycles was run with a J-beta primer mix and a sample-barcoded 5' primer. Each TCR beta cDNA molecule received a unique molecular identifier from a template-switch 5' adaptor carrying 12 random nucleotides. Each sample yielded at least 2.5 million CDR3-containing paired-end reads. First-strand cDNA was synthesized from all RNA with the Mint cDNA synthesis kit, primed by a TRBC-specific oligonucleotide. All cDNA was treated with uracil-DNA glycosylase and then went through a first 18-cycle PCR with the universal primers M1SS and BC2_uni_R. The original methods were these. Each sample was normalized by randomly selecting 1 million high-quality reads, each carrying a distinct molecular identifier. Instead of being binned into consensus sequences, reads that shared molecular identifiers were thrown out. MiTCR, run with a Q25 quality threshold and the strictest error-elimination algorithm, handled CDR3 identification, clonotype clustering and error correction. A nonparametric unseen species model using Euler transformation provided a lower-bound estimate of total TCR beta diversity. In TCRdb, the public reads were trimmed at Q25 with fastp and aligned with MiXCR, with productive beta chains retained. Rows are combined by CDR3 protein, so each entry shows the most common genes and DNA. TCRdb's processing, not the authors', yielded these V and J calls. The table for this sample lists about 1.8 million distinct CDR3 sequences; roughly 49% of them were counted only once. The leading ten clones occupy 2.1% of the sample.

The sequence joins TRBV11-2 to TRBJ2-1; the D gene assignment is ambiguous. The TCR sequence derives from a woman in her forties in good health. The material sequenced was blood. The DNA sequence follows: TGTGCCAGCAGCTGGATAATTAATGAGCAGTTCTTC. The translation is CASSWIINEQFF.